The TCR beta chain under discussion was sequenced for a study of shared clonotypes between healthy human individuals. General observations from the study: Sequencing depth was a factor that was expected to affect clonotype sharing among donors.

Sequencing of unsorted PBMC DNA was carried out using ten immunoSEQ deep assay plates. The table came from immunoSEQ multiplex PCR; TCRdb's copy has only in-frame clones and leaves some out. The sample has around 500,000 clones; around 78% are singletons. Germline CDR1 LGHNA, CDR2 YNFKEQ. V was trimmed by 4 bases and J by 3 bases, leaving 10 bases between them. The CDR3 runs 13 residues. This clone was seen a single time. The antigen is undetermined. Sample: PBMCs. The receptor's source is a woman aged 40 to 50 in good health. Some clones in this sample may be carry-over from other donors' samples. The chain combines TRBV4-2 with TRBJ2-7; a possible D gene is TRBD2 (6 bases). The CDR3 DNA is TGTGCCAGCAGCCGCGGGGAGCTCTACGAGCAGTACTTC. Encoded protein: CASSRGELYEQYF.